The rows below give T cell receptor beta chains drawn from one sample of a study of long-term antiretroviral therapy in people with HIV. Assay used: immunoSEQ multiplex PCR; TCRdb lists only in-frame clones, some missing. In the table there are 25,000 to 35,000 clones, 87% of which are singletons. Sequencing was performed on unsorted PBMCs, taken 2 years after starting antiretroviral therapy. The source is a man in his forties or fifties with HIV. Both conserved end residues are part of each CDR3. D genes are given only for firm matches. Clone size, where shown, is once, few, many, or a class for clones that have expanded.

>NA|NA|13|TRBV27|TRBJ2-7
TGTGCCAGCAGTTTCCGTGGGGCGTACGAGCAGTACTTC
CASSFRGAYEQYF
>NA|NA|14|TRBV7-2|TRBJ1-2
TGTGCCAGCAGCCCCCTTGGACTCCTGGCAGGCTACACCTTC
CASSPLGLLAGYTF
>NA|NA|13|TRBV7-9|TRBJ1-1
TGTGCCAGCAGCTTGATTGGGGACACTGAAGCTTTCTTT
CASSLIGDTEAFF
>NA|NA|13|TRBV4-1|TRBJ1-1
TGCGCCAGCAGCCAAGCGTTAGACACTGAAGCTTTCTTT
CASSQALDTEAFF
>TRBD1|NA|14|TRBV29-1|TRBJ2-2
TGCAGCACCTACGGGGACAGGGGGTCCGGGGAGCTGTTTTTT
CSTYGDRGSGELFF
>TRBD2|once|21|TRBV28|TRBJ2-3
TGTGCCAGCAGTTCGTTGGGGGCCTTAATAGCGGGAGGGCCTCACGGGGATACGCAGTATTTT
CASSSLGALIAGGPHGDTQYF
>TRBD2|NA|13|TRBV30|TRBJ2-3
TGTGCCTGGAGTGTGGGCGGGGGAGATACGCAGTATTTT
CAWSVGGGDTQYF
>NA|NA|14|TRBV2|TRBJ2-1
TGTGCCAGCAGGATAGACAGGACCAACAATGAGCAGTTCTTC
CASRIDRTNNEQFF
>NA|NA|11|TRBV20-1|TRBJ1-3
TGCAGTGCCTATTCTGGAAACACCATATATTTT
CSAYSGNTIYF
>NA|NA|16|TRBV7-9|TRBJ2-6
TGTGCCAGCAGCTTAGTGGACAGTTCTGGGGCCAACGTCCTGACTTTC
CASSLVDSSGANVLTF
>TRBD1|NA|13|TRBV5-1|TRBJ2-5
TGCGCCAGCAGCTTAACAGGGGGAGAGACCCAGTACTTC
CASSLTGGETQYF
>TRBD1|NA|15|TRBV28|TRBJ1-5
TGTGCCAGCAGGACAGACAGGGGTCGTTATCAGCCCCAGCATTTT
CASRTDRGRYQPQHF
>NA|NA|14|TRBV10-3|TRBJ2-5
TGTGCCATCAGTGGGAGTGGGGGGCAGGAGACCCAGTACTTC
CAISGSGGQETQYF
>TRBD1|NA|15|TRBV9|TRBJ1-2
TGTGCCAGCAGCCCCGGGACAGGCCCTAACTATGGCTACACCTTC
CASSPGTGPNYGYTF
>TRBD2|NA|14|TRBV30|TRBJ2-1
TGTGCCTGGAGCAGTGGACTAGCGGGAAATGAGCAGTTCTTC
CAWSSGLAGNEQFF
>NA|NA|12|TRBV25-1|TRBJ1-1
TGTGCCAGCAAACACGGGGGCACTGAAGCTTTCTTT
CASKHGGTEAFF
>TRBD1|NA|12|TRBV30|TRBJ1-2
TGTGCCTGGAGTGTGAGGGGGCGGGCCTACACCTTC
CAWSVRGRAYTF
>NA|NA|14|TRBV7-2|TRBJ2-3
TGTGCCAGCAGCTCGCCCGAGGGTACAGATACGCAGTATTTT
CASSSPEGTDTQYF
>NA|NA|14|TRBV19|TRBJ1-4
TGTGCCAGTAGTAAAGGACGGCTGGATGAAAAACTGTTTTTT
CASSKGRLDEKLFF
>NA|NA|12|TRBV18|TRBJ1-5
TGTGCCAGCTCACCGACGGGGCAGCCCCAGCATTTT
CASSPTGQPQHF
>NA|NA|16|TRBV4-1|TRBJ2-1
TGCGCCAGCAGCCACGATCCTAATGATAGTGGCGATGAGCAGTTCTTC
CASSHDPNDSGDEQFF
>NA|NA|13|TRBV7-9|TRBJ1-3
TGTGCCAGCAGTTCAGAAAATGGAAACACCATATATTTT
CASSSENGNTIYF
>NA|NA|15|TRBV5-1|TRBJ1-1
TGCGCCAGCAGCTTGGAGGGGAGAGCTGGCACTGAAGCTTTCTTT
CASSLEGRAGTEAFF